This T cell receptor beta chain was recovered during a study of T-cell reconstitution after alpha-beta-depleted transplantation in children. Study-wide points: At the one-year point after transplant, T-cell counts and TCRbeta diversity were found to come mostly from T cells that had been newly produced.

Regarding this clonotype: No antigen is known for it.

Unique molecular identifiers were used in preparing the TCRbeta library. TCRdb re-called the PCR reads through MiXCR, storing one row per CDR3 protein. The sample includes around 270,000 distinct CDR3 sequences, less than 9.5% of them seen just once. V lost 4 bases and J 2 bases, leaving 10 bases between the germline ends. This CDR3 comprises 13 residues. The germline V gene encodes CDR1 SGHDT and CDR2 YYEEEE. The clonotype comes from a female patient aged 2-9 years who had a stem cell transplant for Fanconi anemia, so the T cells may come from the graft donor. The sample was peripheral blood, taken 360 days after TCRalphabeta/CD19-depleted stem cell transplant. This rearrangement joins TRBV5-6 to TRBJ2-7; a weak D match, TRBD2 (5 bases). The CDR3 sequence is CASSPGNPYEQYV. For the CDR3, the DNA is TGTGCCAGCAGCCCCGGGAATCCCTACGAGCAGTACGTC.